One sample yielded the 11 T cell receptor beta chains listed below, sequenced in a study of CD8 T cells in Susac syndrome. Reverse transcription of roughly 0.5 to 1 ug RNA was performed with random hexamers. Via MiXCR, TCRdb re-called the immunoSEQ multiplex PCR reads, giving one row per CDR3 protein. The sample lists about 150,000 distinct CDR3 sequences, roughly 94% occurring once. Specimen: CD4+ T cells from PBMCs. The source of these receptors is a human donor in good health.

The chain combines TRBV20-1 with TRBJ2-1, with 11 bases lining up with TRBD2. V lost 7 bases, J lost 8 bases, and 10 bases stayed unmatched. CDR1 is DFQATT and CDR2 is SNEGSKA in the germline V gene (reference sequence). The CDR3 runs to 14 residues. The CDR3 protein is CSETSGMHLDEQFF. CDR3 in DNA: TGCAGTGAGACTAGCGGGATGCATTTGGATGAGCAGTTCTTC.

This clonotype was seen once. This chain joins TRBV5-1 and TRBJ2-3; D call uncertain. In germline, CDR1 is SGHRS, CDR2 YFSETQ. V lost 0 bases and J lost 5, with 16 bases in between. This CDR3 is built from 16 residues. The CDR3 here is CASSLGSVLGRDTQYF. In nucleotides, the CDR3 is TGCGCCAGCAGCTTGGGGTCCGTCCTAGGCCGAGATACGCAGTATTTT.

CDR3 residues: CASSFRRDRQRYEQYF. The CDR3 bases are TGTGCCAGCAGCTTCCGCCGGGACAGACAACGCTACGAGCAGTACTTC. The chain combines TRBV5-4 with TRBJ2-7; 7 nucleotides agree with TRBD1. With 2 bases clipped from V and 3 bases from J, the junction kept 11 bases outside the gene matches. The CDR3 is 16 amino acids. Germline CDR1 SGHNT, CDR2 YYREEE (reference sequence).

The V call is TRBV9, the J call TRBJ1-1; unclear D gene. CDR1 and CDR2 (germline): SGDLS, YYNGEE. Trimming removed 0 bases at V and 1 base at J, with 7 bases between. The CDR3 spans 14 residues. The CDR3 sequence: CASSVGVKNTEAFF. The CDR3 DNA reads TGTGCCAGCAGCGTAGGAGTAAAGAACACTGAAGCTTTCTTT.

The CDR3 loop reads CASSQAPVSLYEQYF. Written as DNA, the CDR3 is TGTGCCAGCAGCCAAGCGCCCGTCTCCCTCTACGAGCAGTACTTC. The chain employs TRBV3-1 and TRBJ2-7, with D uncertain. The germline CDR1 and CDR2 sequences are LGHDT and YNNKEL (reference sequence). Trimming removed 1 base at V and 3 bases at J, with 13 bases between. This CDR3 has 15 residues.

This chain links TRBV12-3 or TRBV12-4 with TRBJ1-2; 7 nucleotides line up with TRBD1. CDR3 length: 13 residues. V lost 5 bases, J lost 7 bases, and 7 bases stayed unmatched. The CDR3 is CASSQTGPGGYTF. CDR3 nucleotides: TGTGCCAGCAGTCAGACAGGGCCGGGTGGCTACACCTTC.

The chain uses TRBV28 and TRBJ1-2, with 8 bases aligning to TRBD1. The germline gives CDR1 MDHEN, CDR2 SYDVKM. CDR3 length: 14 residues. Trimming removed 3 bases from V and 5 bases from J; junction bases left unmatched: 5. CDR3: CASSFRDRRYGYTF. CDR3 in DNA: TGTGCCAGCAGTTTCCGGGACAGGAGATATGGCTACACCTTC.

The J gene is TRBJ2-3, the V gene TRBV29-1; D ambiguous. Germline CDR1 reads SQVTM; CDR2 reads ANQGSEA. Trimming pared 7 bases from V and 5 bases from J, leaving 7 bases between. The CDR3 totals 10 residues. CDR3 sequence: CSASGDTQYF. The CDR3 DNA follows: TGCAGCGCCTCTGGAGATACGCAGTATTTT.

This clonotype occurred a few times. CDR3 protein: CASSLTGQPTYEQYF. The CDR3 DNA sequence: TGCGCCAGCAGCTTGACGGGACAGCCCACCTACGAGCAGTACTTC. The chain links TRBV5-1 to TRBJ2-7; 7 nucleotides agree with TRBD1. V lost 1 base to trimming and J lost 2 bases; unmatched junction nucleotides: 6. CDR1 is SGHRS and CDR2 is YFSETQ in the germline V gene. This CDR3 is built from 15 residues.

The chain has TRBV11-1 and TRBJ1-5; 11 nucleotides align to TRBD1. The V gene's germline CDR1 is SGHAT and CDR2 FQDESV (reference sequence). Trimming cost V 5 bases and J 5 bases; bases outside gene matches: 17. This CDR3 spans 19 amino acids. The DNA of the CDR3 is TGTGCCAGCAGCCGTGGGACAGGGGGATTAGGAGGCAGCGATCAGCCCCAGCATTTT. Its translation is CASSRGTGGLGGSDQPQHF. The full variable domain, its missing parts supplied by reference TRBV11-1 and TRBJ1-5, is EAEVAQSPRYKITEKSQAVAFWCDPISGHATLYWYRQILGQGPELLVQFQDESVVDDSQLPKDRFSAERLKGVDSTLKIQPAELGDSAMYLCASSRGTGGLGGSDQPQHFGDGTRLSIL.

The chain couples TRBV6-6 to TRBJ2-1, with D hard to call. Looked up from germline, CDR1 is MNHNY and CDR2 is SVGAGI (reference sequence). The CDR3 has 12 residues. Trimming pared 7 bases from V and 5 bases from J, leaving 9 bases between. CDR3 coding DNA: TGTGCCAGCAAAGGACCGGACAATGAGCAGTTCTTC. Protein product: CASKGPDNEQFF.